This record looks at one T cell receptor (beta chain) sequence and its context. This CDR3 contains 16 residues. The germline V gene encodes CDR1 MNHEY and CDR2 SVGEGT. V lost 5 bases, J lost 4 bases, and 10 bases stayed unmatched. One entry per CDR3 protein, called by TCRdb with MiXCR from the RT-PCR reads. The table lists about 700,000 distinct CDR3 sequences, 12% to 15% of them singletons, with 3% to 4.5% in the top ten. Sequenced material: memory CD4+ T cells from blood. This receptor was identified in a female donor in good health, serving as a healthy control. The V gene is TRBV6-2 or TRBV6-3, the J gene TRBJ1-5, with TRBD1 identical over 8 bases. The chain's CDR3 is CASSTPGTGSNQPQHF. The CDR3 bases are TGTGCCAGCAGTACACCAGGGACAGGCAGTAATCAGCCCCAGCATTTT.